This entry lists 28 T cell receptor beta chains sequenced from one sample in a study of shared clonotypes between healthy human individuals. As defined, naive CD8 cells were CD45RO-negative and positively selected for CCR7, with terminally differentiated effector memory CD45RA+ cells excluded. Using immunoSEQ multiplex PCR, the repertoire was profiled, and TCRdb retains in-frame clones only, with some absent. The sample holds about 2.1 million clones, around 95% seen once. The sequencing sample was made of naive CD8+ T cells from PBMCs. These receptors were obtained from a man aged 18 to 29 in good health. Some clones in this sample may be carry-over from other donors' samples.

The gene calls are TRBV29-1 and TRBJ2-7; D call uncertain. CDR3 length equals 14 residues. Trimming removed 0 bases from V and 3 bases from J, with 12 bases in between. CDR1 is SQVTM, CDR2 ANQGSEA, per germline. The chain's CDR3 is CSVEDRGGDYEQYF. CDR3 in DNA: TGCAGCGTTGAAGATCGTGGCGGAGACTACGAGCAGTACTTC.

This chain joins TRBV7-2 and TRBJ1-2; perhaps TRBD1 as D (5 bases). V shed 3 bases and J shed 7 bases, with 15 bases lying between them. In germline, CDR1 is SGHTA, CDR2 FQGNSA. The CDR3 covers 14 residues. This CDR3 is CASSLGGRVSGYTF. CDR3 in DNA: TGTGCCAGCAGCTTGGGCGGCAGGGTCTCTGGCTACACCTTC.

V is TRBV4-1 and J is TRBJ2-7; D gene ambiguous. The germline V gene has CDR1 MGHRA and CDR2 YSYEKL. Deletions cut 4 bases from V and 2 bases from J, with 18 bases between. The CDR3 spans 16 residues. The CDR3 sequence: CASSLSAPGSTYEQYF. The DNA for the CDR3 is TGCGCCAGCAGCCTAAGTGCGCCGGGTTCCACCTACGAGCAGTACTTC.

The chain employs TRBV5-1 and TRBJ1-1; the match to TRBD1 covers 10 bases. The V segment lost 4 bases and the J segment 4 bases; nucleotides outside the gene matches: 4. Germline assignment: CDR1 SGHRS and CDR2 YFSETQ. The CDR3 covers 14 residues. CDR3 sequence reads: CASSPWTGGTEAFF. The CDR3 nucleotides read TGCGCCAGCAGCCCCTGGACAGGGGGCACTGAAGCTTTCTTT.

This chain uses TRBV10-1 with TRBJ2-7; D might be TRBD2 (6 bases). Germline assignment: CDR1 WNHNN and CDR2 SYGVQD (reference sequence). The V gene lost 7 bases and the J gene lost 2 bases, with 15 bases spanning the gap. This CDR3 has 14 residues. The CDR3 DNA follows: TGCGCCAGCATGTCTGGGGACTCCCCCTACGAGCAGTACTTC. Its protein is CASMSGDSPYEQYF.

The V and J genes are TRBV5-6 and TRBJ1-2; D is perhaps TRBD1 (5 bases). Germline V CDR1 and CDR2: SGHDT, YYEEEE. V dropped 3 bases and J dropped 8 bases, with 17 bases sitting between them. CDR3 length: 14 residues. The CDR3 sequence is CASSSTGTGEGYTF. CDR3 bases: TGTGCCAGCAGCTCCACCGGGACGGGAGAGGGCTACACCTTC.

The V and J genes are TRBV4-3 and TRBJ2-3; 7 bases fit TRBD2. V was pared by 5 bases and J by 3 bases, with 5 bases of the junction left unmatched. Germline values: CDR1 LGHNA, CDR2 YSLEER. This CDR3 is built from 14 residues. The CDR3 bases are TGCGCCAGCAGCAGGACGGGGGGAACAGATACGCAGTATTTT. Residues: CASSRTGGTDTQYF.

Concerning this clone itself: The sample carries other DNA sequences with the same CDR3. The gene calls are TRBV27 and TRBJ2-4, with 9 bases aligning to TRBD1. Losses at the gene ends were 0 bases for V and 4 bases for J; bases not matched to a gene: 4. Germline V gene lookup returns CDR1 MNHEY and CDR2 SMNVEV (reference sequence). The CDR3 runs 16 residues. CDR3 bases: TGTGCCAGCAGTTTATCGGCAGGGACAGGGAAAAACATTCAGTACTTC. Protein product: CASSLSAGTGKNIQYF.

This chain uses TRBV5-1 with TRBJ1-1, with D possibly matching TRBD1 (6 bases). Germline CDR1 SGHRS, CDR2 YFSETQ. The CDR3 totals 15 residues. Trimming pared 4 bases from V and 6 bases from J, leaving 19 bases between. CDR3: CASSVTGRSKPEAFF. DNA of the CDR3: TGCGCCAGCAGCGTTACAGGGCGGTCTAAGCCTGAAGCTTTCTTT.

This clone has more than one count but fewer than ten. The J gene is TRBJ2-7, the V gene TRBV7-9; D is unresolved. Trimming left V 5 bases short and J 2 bases short, with 4 bases between. Germline-derived CDR1 and CDR2 are SEHNR and FQNEAQ (reference sequence). The CDR3 has 11 residues. The CDR3, as DNA: TGTGCCAGCAGCGAAACCTACGAGCAGTACTTC. Translated, it gives CASSETYEQYF.

The V and J genes are TRBV28 and TRBJ2-7, with unresolved D. The CDR3 is made up of 15 amino acids. V gave up 2 bases and J gave up 5 bases, with 16 bases separating them. The germline V gene encodes CDR1 MDHEN and CDR2 SYDVKM. The DNA for the CDR3 is TGTGCCAGCAGTTTACCCCTGACTTCAGTTGACGAGCAGTACTTC. Its translation is CASSLPLTSVDEQYF. Using reference TRBV28 and TRBJ2-7 for the parts outside the CDR3, the full variable domain is DVKVTQSSRYLVKRTGEKVFLECVQDMDHENMFWYRQDPGLGLRLIYFSYDVKMKEKGDIPEGYSVSREKKERFSLILESASTNQTSMYLCASSLPLTSVDEQYFGPGTRLTVT.

The genes are TRBV29-1 and TRBJ2-2; 10 bases align to TRBD2. Germline assignment: CDR1 SQVTM and CDR2 ANQGSEA. The CDR3 covers 14 residues. The V and J ends lost 7 bases and 1 base, in that order; junction bases with no gene match: 3. CDR3 coding DNA: TGCAGCGCCCGACTAGCGGGGAACACCGGGGAGCTGTTTTTT. As protein: CSARLAGNTGELFF.

The chain couples TRBV7-9 to TRBJ2-3; D is possibly TRBD1 or TRBD2 (5 bases each). This CDR3 has 15 residues. Trimming pared 5 bases from V and 2 bases from J, leaving 14 bases between. Germline V CDR1 and CDR2: SEHNR, FQNEAQ (reference sequence). CDR3 region: CASSARDLFTDTQYF. Written as DNA, the CDR3 is TGTGCCAGCAGCGCCCGGGACCTGTTCACAGATACGCAGTATTTT.

The chain couples TRBV7-9 to TRBJ2-5; D is possibly TRBD2 (5 bases). V lost 4 bases, J lost 9 bases, and 27 bases lay in between. Germline assignment: CDR1 SEHNR and CDR2 FQNEAQ (reference sequence). The CDR3 has 17 residues. As DNA, the CDR3 is TGTGCCAGCAGCTCCACGGTGGGGTATCTGAGGAAGGAGGCCCAGTACTTC. This codes for CASSSTVGYLRKEAQYF.

The chain carries TRBV18 and TRBJ2-7; 7 bases align to TRBD1. CDR3 length equals 15 residues. Germline loops: CDR1 KGHSH, CDR2 LQKENI. Trimming at V came to 3 bases and at J to 3 bases, leaving 8 bases not matched to a gene. The CDR3 DNA follows: TGTGCCAGCTCACCCCCTACAGGGGTGGTCTACGAGCAGTACTTC. It translates to CASSPPTGVVYEQYF.

To note about this clone: This specimen includes other DNA sequences encoding the same CDR3. The chain recombines TRBV7-9 with TRBJ2-2; 8 bases match TRBD1. The V segment lost 3 bases and the J segment 1 base; nucleotides outside the gene matches: 1. Germline V gene data show CDR1 as SEHNR and CDR2 as FQNEAQ (reference sequence). The CDR3 is 15 amino acids. The CDR3 loop is CASSLGTGNTGELFF. The CDR3, as DNA: TGTGCCAGCAGCTTGGGGACAGGGAACACCGGGGAGCTGTTTTTT. Together with reference TRBV7-9 and TRBJ2-2, the CDR3 gives the full variable domain: DTGVSQNPRHKITKRGQNVTFRCDPISEHNRLYWYRQTLGQGPEFLTYFQNEAQLEKSRLLSDRFSAERPKGSFSTLEIQRTEQGDSAMYLCASSLGTGNTGELFFGEGSRLTVL.

The chain has TRBV27 and TRBJ2-1, with D perhaps assigned TRBD1 or TRBD2 (5 bases each). The germline V and J ends were trimmed by 5 bases and 9 bases, with 17 bases remaining between them. The CDR3 loop spans 14 amino acids. CDR1 is MNHEY and CDR2 is SMNVEV in the germline V gene (reference sequence). Here the CDR3 reads CASSHTGRLAEQFF. The CDR3 DNA is TGTGCCAGCAGTCACACGGGACGGTTGGCTGAGCAGTTCTTC.

The rearrangement joins TRBV10-2 to TRBJ2-2; 7 bases are a match to TRBD1. Germline values: CDR1 WSHSY, CDR2 SAAADI. The CDR3 totals 16 residues. The trim removed 2 bases at V and 4 bases at J, leaving 7 bases unmatched. CDR3 nucleotide sequence: TGCGCCAGCAGTGAGCAACCCAGGGGGTCCACCGGGGAGCTGTTTTTT. It specifies CASSEQPRGSTGELFF.

A note on this clone: This sample includes further DNA sequences coding for the same CDR3. The chain couples TRBV28 to TRBJ1-1, with 11 bases fitting TRBD1. CDR1 and CDR2 from the germline V gene are MDHEN and SYDVKM. V was clipped by 6 bases and J by 8 bases; unmatched bases: 17. This CDR3 has 17 amino acids. As DNA, the CDR3 is TGTGCCAGCAGCCCCTCCCCCGGGACAGGGGGACGTTCGGAAGCTTTCTTT. Its translation is CASSPSPGTGGRSEAFF. Together with reference TRBV28 and TRBJ1-1, the CDR3 gives the full variable domain: DVKVTQSSRYLVKRTGEKVFLECVQDMDHENMFWYRQDPGLGLRLIYFSYDVKMKEKGDIPEGYSVSREKKERFSLILESASTNQTSMYLCASSPSPGTGGRSEAFFGQGTRLTVV.

As concerns this clone: Other DNA sequences in this specimen translate into the identical CDR3. The genes are TRBV27 and TRBJ1-5; unclear D gene. CDR1 and CDR2 from the germline V gene are MNHEY and SMNVEV (reference sequence). CDR3 length: 14 amino acids. The V gene lost 2 bases and the J gene lost 0 bases, with 5 bases spanning the gap. The CDR3 DNA is TGTGCCAGCAGTTTAGGTTATAGCAATCAGCCCCAGCATTTT. Translated, it gives CASSLGYSNQPQHF.

The chain employs TRBV11-3 and TRBJ1-1; tentative D call: TRBD1 (5 bases). CDR3 length: 16 amino acids. V lost 1 base and J lost 0, with 12 bases in between. In germline, CDR1 is SGHNT, CDR2 YENEEA. DNA for the CDR3: TGTGCCAGCAGCTTAGTAGGGGCAGGCATGAACACTGAAGCTTTCTTT. This gives the protein CASSLVGAGMNTEAFF.

This clone has a single count. The V and J genes are TRBV7-8 and TRBJ2-1; 7 bases fit TRBD1. This CDR3 contains 13 residues. V lost 4 bases to trimming and J lost 7 bases; unmatched junction nucleotides: 4. Germline values: CDR1 SGHVS, CDR2 FQNEAQ. The CDR3 is CASSSMTGNEQFF. CDR3 sequence (DNA): TGTGCCAGCAGCTCAATGACAGGGAATGAGCAGTTCTTC.

The chain links TRBV7-9 to TRBJ2-7; unclear D gene. Germline loops: CDR1 SEHNR, CDR2 FQNEAQ (reference sequence). The ends were cut back, 5 bases at V and 2 bases at J, with 16 bases in the middle. CDR3 length: 15 amino acids. The CDR3 spells CASSIPATDTYEQYF. Written as DNA, the CDR3 is TGTGCCAGCAGCATACCCGCGACGGATACCTACGAGCAGTACTTC.

As regards this clone: Germline and junction disagree at one end, which may indicate a read error. The chain is built from TRBV7-9 and TRBJ2-5; D gene unclear. The CDR3 is made up of 16 amino acids. Germline V gives CDR1 SEHNR, CDR2 FQNEAQ (reference sequence). The DNA of the CDR3 is TGTGCCAGCAGATTAGGGTTACTAACTAAGTCGGAGACCCAGTACTTC. Protein product: CASRLGLLTKSETQYF. Variable domain in full (rest from reference TRBV7-9 and TRBJ2-5): DTGVSQNPRHKITKRGQNVTFRCDPISEHNRLYWYRQTLGQGPEFLTYFQNEAQLEKSRLLSDRFSAERPKGSFSTLEIQRTEQGDSAMYLCASRLGLLTKSETQYFGPGTRLLVL.

The chain uses TRBV19 and TRBJ1-1; 8 bases line up with TRBD1. The junction had 9 bases not matched to a gene; V was cut back by 5 bases and J by 1 base. This CDR3 has 16 amino acids. Germline lookup yields CDR1 LNHDA and CDR2 SQIVND (reference sequence). In DNA, the CDR3 is TGTGCCAGTAGTTCCGGGACAGGTTCGTGGAACACTGAAGCTTTCTTT. This encodes CASSSGTGSWNTEAFF.

The rearrangement uses TRBV4-3 and TRBJ1-3; D is perhaps TRBD1 (5 bases). The germline V gene encodes CDR1 LGHNA and CDR2 YSLEER. Trimming removed 0 bases from V and 2 bases from J, with 8 bases in between. CDR3 length: 15 residues. The DNA for the CDR3 is TGCGCCAGCAGCCAAGATGCCAGGGCTGGAAACACCATATATTTT. This codes for CASSQDARAGNTIYF.

The gene calls are TRBV28 and TRBJ1-2; D gene uncertain. The V and J ends lost 4 bases and 4 bases respectively, with 13 bases between them. Per the germline V gene, CDR1 is MDHEN and CDR2 is SYDVKM. The CDR3 spans 14 residues. For the CDR3, the DNA is TGTGCCAGCAGTTCTAGAGGTTATATCTATGGCTACACCTTC. Protein sequence: CASSSRGYIYGYTF.

The CDR3 DNA reads as TGTGCCAGCAGCGCCCAGCTCCCGGAGCAGTTCTTC. This translates into CASSAQLPEQFF. V usage is TRBV7-9 and J usage is TRBJ2-1; no firm D call. V lost 5 bases and J lost 10, with 12 bases in between. The germline V gene encodes CDR1 SEHNR and CDR2 FQNEAQ (reference sequence). The CDR3 covers 12 residues.